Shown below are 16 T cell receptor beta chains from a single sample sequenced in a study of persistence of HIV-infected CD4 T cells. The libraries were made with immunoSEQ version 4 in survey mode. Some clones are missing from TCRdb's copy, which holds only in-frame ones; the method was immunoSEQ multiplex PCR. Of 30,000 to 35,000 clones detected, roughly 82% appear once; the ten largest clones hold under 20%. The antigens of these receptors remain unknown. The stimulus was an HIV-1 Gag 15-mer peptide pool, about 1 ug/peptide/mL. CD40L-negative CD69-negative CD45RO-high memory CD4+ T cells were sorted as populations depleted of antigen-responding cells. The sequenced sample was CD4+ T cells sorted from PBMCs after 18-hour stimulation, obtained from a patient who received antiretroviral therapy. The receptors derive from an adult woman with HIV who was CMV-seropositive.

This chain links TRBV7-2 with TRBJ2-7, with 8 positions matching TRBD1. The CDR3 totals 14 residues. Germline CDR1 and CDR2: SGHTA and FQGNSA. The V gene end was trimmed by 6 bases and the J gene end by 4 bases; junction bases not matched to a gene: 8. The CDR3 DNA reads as TGTGCCAGCAGTAGACCTGGGACAGGTTACGAGCAGTACTTC. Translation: CASSRPGTGYEQYF. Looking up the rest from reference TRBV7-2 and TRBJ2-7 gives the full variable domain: GAGVSQSPSNKVTEKGKDVELRCDPISGHTALYWYRQSLGQGLEFLIYFQGNSAPDKSGLPSDRFSAERTGGSVSTLTIQRTQQEDSAVYLCASSRPGTGYEQYFGPGTRLTVT.

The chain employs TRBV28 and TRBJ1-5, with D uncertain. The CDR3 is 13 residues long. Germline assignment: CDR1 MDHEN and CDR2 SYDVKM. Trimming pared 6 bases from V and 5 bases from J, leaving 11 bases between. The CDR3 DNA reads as TGTGCCAGCAGGTCATACTGGGATCAGCCCCAGCATTTT. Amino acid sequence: CASRSYWDQPQHF.

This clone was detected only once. CDR3 residues: CASSYRDRPYEQYF. The CDR3 DNA reads as TGTGCCAGCAGTTACCGGGACAGGCCCTACGAGCAGTACTTC. The rearrangement uses TRBV5-4 and TRBJ2-7; 8 nucleotides line up with TRBD1. Germline V CDR1 and CDR2: SGHNT, YYREEE (reference sequence). The CDR3 length is 14 residues. The junction had 6 bases not matched to a gene; V was cut back by 5 bases and J by 2 bases. The full variable domain, completed using reference TRBV5-4 and TRBJ2-7, is ETGVTQSPTHLIKTRGQQVTLRCSSQSGHNTVSWYQQALGQGPQFIFQYYREEENGRGNFPPRFSGLQFPNYSSELNVNALELDDSALYLCASSYRDRPYEQYFGPGTRLTVT.

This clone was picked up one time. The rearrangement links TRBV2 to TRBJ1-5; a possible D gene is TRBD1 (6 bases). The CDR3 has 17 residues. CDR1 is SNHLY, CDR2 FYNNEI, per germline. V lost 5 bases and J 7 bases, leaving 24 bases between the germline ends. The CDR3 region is CASSTMDTGLHRQPQHF. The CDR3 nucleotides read TGTGCCAGCAGTACAATGGATACAGGGCTTCACCGGCAGCCCCAGCATTTT.

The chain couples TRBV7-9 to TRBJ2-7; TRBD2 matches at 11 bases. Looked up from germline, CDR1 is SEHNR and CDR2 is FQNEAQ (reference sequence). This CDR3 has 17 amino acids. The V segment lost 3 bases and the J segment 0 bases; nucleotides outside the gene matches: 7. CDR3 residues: CASSFTSGGLVSYEQYF. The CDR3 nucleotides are TGTGCCAGCAGCTTTACTAGCGGGGGCCTCGTCTCCTACGAGCAGTACTTC. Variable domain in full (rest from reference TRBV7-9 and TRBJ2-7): DTGVSQNPRHKITKRGQNVTFRCDPISEHNRLYWYRQTLGQGPEFLTYFQNEAQLEKSRLLSDRFSAERPKGSFSTLEIQRTEQGDSAMYLCASSFTSGGLVSYEQYFGPGTRLTVT.

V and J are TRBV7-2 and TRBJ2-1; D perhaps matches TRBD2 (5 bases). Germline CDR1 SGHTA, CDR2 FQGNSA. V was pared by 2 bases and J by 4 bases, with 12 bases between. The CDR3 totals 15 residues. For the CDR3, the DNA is TGTGCCAGCAGCTTAATTTCCGGGGATTACAATGAGCAGTTCTTC. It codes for CASSLISGDYNEQFF.

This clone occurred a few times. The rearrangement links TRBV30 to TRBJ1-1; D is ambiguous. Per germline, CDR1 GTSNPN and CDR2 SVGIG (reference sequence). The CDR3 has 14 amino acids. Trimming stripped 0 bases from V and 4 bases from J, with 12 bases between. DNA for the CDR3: TGTGCCTGGAGTGTATCCAGATTCGTCACTGAAGCTTTCTTT. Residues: CAWSVSRFVTEAFF.

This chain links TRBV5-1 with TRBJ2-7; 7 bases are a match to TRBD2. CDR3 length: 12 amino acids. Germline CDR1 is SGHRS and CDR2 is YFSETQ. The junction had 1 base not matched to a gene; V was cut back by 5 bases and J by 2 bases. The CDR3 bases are TGCGCCAGCAGAGGACTAGCCTACGAGCAGTACTTC. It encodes CASRGLAYEQYF.

CDR3 sequence: CASSGLGGNTEAFF. The DNA of the CDR3 is TGTGCCAGCAGTGGTCTTGGCGGGAACACTGAAGCTTTCTTT. The V call is TRBV2, the J call TRBJ1-1; no clear D gene. CDR1 is SNHLY and CDR2 is FYNNEI in the germline V gene. Trimming stripped 4 bases from V and 1 base from J, with 10 bases between. The CDR3 contains 14 residues. Full variable domain (remainder filled in from reference TRBV2 and TRBJ1-1): EPEVTQTPSHQVTQMGQEVILRCVPISNHLYFYWYRQILGQKVEFLVSFYNNEISEKSEIFDDQFSVERPDGSNFTLKIRSTKLEDSAMYFCASSGLGGNTEAFFGQGTRLTVV.

Here the CDR3 reads CASSGQGSTHEQYF. CDR3 in DNA: TGTGCCAGTAGTGGACAGGGTAGTACCCACGAGCAGTACTTC. The V call is TRBV19, the J call TRBJ2-7; 8 nucleotides match TRBD1. The J segment lost 5 bases and the V segment lost 5 bases, leaving 8 bases of the junction unmatched. Germline V gives CDR1 LNHDA, CDR2 SQIVND (reference sequence). The CDR3 loop spans 14 amino acids.

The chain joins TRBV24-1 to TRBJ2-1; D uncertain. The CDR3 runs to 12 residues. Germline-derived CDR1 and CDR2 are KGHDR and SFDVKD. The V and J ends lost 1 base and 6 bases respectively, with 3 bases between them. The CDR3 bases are TGTGCCACCAGTGATTTCCTCAATGAGCAGTTCTTC. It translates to CATSDFLNEQFF.

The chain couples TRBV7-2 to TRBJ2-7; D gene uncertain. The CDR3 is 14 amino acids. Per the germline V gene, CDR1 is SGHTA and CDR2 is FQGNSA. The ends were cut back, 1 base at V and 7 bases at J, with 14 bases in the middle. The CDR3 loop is CASSLGPARVEQYF. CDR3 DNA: TGTGCCAGCAGCTTAGGGCCTGCAAGAGTGGAGCAGTACTTC.

This chain's CDR3 is CASSTRTGAGEQYF. Written as DNA, the CDR3 is TGTGCCAGCAGCACACGGACAGGGGCAGGCGAGCAGTACTTC. V is TRBV7-2 and J is TRBJ2-7; 9 positions agree with TRBD1. Germline trimming cut 5 bases from V and 6 bases from J; bases unmatched to any gene: 8. Germline-derived CDR1 and CDR2 are SGHTA and FQGNSA. The CDR3 totals 14 residues.

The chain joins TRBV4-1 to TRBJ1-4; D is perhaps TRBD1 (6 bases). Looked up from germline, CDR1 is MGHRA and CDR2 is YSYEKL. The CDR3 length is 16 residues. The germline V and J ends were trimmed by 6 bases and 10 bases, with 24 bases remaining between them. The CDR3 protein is CASRPPGDRQGGKLFF. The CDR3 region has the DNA TGCGCCAGCAGACCCCCTGGCGACAGGCAGGGTGGAAAACTGTTTTTT.

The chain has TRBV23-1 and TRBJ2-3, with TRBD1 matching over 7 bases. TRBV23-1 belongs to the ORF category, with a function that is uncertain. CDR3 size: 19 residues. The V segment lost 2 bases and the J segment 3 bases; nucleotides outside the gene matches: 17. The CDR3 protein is CASSQSIEGAGCRTDTQYF. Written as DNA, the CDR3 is TGCGCCAGCAGTCAAAGTATTGAGGGGGCCGGTTGTAGGACAGATACGCAGTATTTT.

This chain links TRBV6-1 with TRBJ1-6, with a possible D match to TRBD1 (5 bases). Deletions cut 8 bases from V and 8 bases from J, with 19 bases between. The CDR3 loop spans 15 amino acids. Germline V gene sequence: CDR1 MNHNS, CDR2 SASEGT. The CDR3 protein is CASYGTTTSYSPLHF. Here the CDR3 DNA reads TGTGCCAGCTACGGGACGACGACAAGTTATTCACCCCTCCACTTT.